This passage covers 12 T cell receptor beta chains from one sample sequenced in a study of shared clonotypes between healthy human individuals. Generated by immunoSEQ multiplex PCR, the TCRdb table keeps only in-frame clones and is missing some. The sample consists of about 980,000 clones, 76% of them appearing once. The sequenced sample was memory CD4+ T cells sorted from blood. Subset here: CD45RA-negative fraction. All receptors come from a man aged 18 to 30 in good health.

The rearrangement joins TRBV6-1 to TRBJ1-1; TRBD1 aligns across 7 bases. V was pared by 8 bases and J by 2 bases, with 11 bases of the junction left unmatched. Germline assignment: CDR1 MNHNS and CDR2 SASEGT. The CDR3 totals 15 residues. CDR3: CASLLIQGSNTEAFF. In nucleotides, the CDR3 is TGTGCCAGCTTGCTCATACAGGGGAGTAACACTGAAGCTTTCTTT.

This clone was detected only once. The rearrangement joins TRBV10-3 to TRBJ1-1; 9 bases map to TRBD1. With 6 bases clipped from V and 11 bases from J, the junction kept 16 bases outside the gene matches. The V gene's germline CDR1 is ENHRY and CDR2 SYGVKD. This CDR3 has 15 amino acids. Written as DNA, the CDR3 is TGTGCCATCAGCAACTTACAGGGGGCCGTAGTACGGGCTTTCTTT. This codes for CAISNLQGAVVRAFF.

The chain has TRBV10-3 and TRBJ1-2; 7 bases are shared with TRBD1. The V segment lost 5 bases and the J segment 12 bases; nucleotides outside the gene matches: 9. The CDR3 has 12 amino acids. Germline V gene lookup returns CDR1 ENHRY and CDR2 SYGVKD. The CDR3 here is CAISPRQGKNTF. CDR3 DNA sequence: TGTGCCATCAGTCCTAGACAGGGAAAGAACACCTTC.

The chain carries TRBV11-2 and TRBJ1-2; D might be TRBD1 (5 bases). Trimming took 3 bases from V and 4 from J, leaving 6 bases between them. Per germline, CDR1 SGHAT and CDR2 FQNNGV. This CDR3 has 12 residues. The DNA for the CDR3 is TGTGCCAGCAGCTTCAGGGTCTATGGCTACACCTTC. It specifies CASSFRVYGYTF.

This clone has a handful of counts. This chain joins TRBV7-2 and TRBJ1-5, with TRBD1 matching over 9 bases. Germline V gene sequence: CDR1 SGHTA, CDR2 FQGNSA. With V trimmed by 5 bases and J by 7 bases, 12 bases remained unmatched. The CDR3 is made up of 16 amino acids. CDR3 sequence (DNA): TGTGCCAGCAGCCCGCAACAGGGGGCGGGCCGCCAGCCCCAGCATTTT. Translation: CASSPQQGAGRQPQHF.

This clone was counted between two and nine times. This same CDR3 is encoded by further DNA sequences in the sample. The CDR3 sequence: CASSPGLNQPQHF. For the CDR3, the DNA is TGTGCCAGCAGCCCGGGGTTAAATCAGCCCCAGCATTTT. This sequence joins TRBV6-5 and TRBJ1-5; D gene unclear. The CDR3 length is 13 residues. V was clipped by 6 bases and J by 4 bases, with 10 bases between them. CDR1 is MNHEY, CDR2 SVGAGI, per germline.

The J gene is TRBJ1-3, the V gene TRBV11-2; a possible D gene is TRBD1 (5 bases). V lost 5 bases and J 0 bases, leaving 14 bases between the germline ends. Looked up from germline, CDR1 is SGHAT and CDR2 is FQNNGV. The CDR3 covers 16 residues. The CDR3: CASSPGHWSSGNTIYF. The CDR3 DNA follows: TGTGCCAGCAGCCCAGGACACTGGAGCTCTGGAAACACCATATATTTT.

About this clone itself: The same CDR3 is also encoded by other DNA sequences in this sample. V gene TRBV6-6 combines with J gene TRBJ1-3, with D possibly TRBD1 on 5 matching bases. Trimming stripped 2 bases from V and 2 bases from J, with 13 bases between. CDR1 is MNHNY, CDR2 SVGAGI, per germline (reference sequence). The CDR3 length is 16 residues. The CDR3 is CASSYPRQGTGNTIYF. Written as DNA, the CDR3 is TGTGCCAGCAGTTACCCGAGGCAGGGCACTGGAAACACCATATATTTT.

The chain is built from TRBV18 and TRBJ1-1; TRBD1 matches at 9 bases. Germline V CDR1 and CDR2: KGHSH, LQKENI. The J segment lost 5 bases and the V segment lost 2 bases, leaving 3 bases of the junction unmatched. The CDR3 extends over 14 amino acids. This CDR3 reads CASSPIGQGTEAFF. CDR3 DNA sequence: TGTGCCAGCTCACCAATAGGACAGGGGACTGAAGCTTTCTTT.

The V gene is TRBV2, the J gene TRBJ2-1; 10 bases align to TRBD2. V lost 7 bases, J lost 0 bases, and 6 bases stayed unmatched. Germline V gives CDR1 SNHLY, CDR2 FYNNEI. The length of the CDR3 is 16 residues. As DNA, the CDR3 is TGTGCCAGCAAAACTAGCGGGGCCGCCTCCTACAATGAGCAGTTCTTC. Protein product: CASKTSGAASYNEQFF.

The J gene is TRBJ1-6, the V gene TRBV5-8; possibly TRBD1 for D (6 bases). This CDR3 comprises 16 residues. Germline CDR1 reads SGHTS; CDR2 reads YDEGEE. Trimming removed 5 bases at V and 10 bases at J, with 22 bases between. CDR3 coding DNA: TGTGCCAGCAGTCCTCTCCCGGGGGCGGATAGCTCACCCCTCCACTTT. Residues: CASSPLPGADSSPLHF.

The CDR3 loop is CASSRGGGTIDTQYF. The CDR3 coding sequence is TGTGCCAGCAGCCGGGGGGGCGGCACGATAGATACGCAGTATTTT. The V and J genes are TRBV5-4 and TRBJ2-3; 8 bases are a match to TRBD2. V lost 4 bases, J lost 5 bases, and 9 bases stayed unmatched. CDR1 and CDR2 (germline): SGHNT, YYREEE (reference sequence). This CDR3 comprises 15 residues.